The next 3 T cell receptor beta chains were all read from a single sample in a study of T cells in Graves' hyperthyroidism and ophthalmopathy. Amplified TCR beta CDR3 regions derived from RNA transcripts. In the first-round RT-PCR of the TCR CDR3, the HTBI primer set was used. TCRdb reprocessed the multiplex PCR reads with MiXCR, giving one entry per CDR3 protein. Altogether around 370,000 distinct CDR3 sequences are present, about a fifth being singletons, with the ten largest covering around two fifths. Sequencing was carried out using blood. Every receptor here comes from a man younger than 30 with Graves' ophthalmopathy.

CDR3 nucleotides: TGTGCCAGTAGAACCGAGGGGTTTCCAGCTTTCTTT. This sequence encodes CASRTEGFPAFF. The chain recombines TRBV19 with TRBJ1-1; a weak D match, TRBD1 (5 bases). The CDR3 extends over 12 amino acids. CDR1 LNHDA and CDR2 SQIVND come from the germline V gene (reference sequence). Between the trimmed V and J ends, which lost 6 bases and 10 bases, there was a span of 15 bases.

This clonotype came up many times. The chain has TRBV3-1 and TRBJ2-5; 9 bases map to TRBD1. The length of the CDR3 is 15 residues. Germline CDR1 and CDR2: LGHDT and YNNKEL (reference sequence). Losses at the gene ends were 4 bases for V and 5 bases for J; bases not matched to a gene: 8. CDR3 region: CASSLRTGGGETQYF. The CDR3 coding sequence is TGTGCCAGCAGCCTTCGAACAGGGGGCGGGGAGACCCAGTACTTC.

This clonotype was detected ten times or more. The genes are TRBV11-2 and TRBJ1-1; D gene ambiguous. V was clipped by 5 bases and J by 1 base, with 14 bases between them. The CDR3 runs to 15 residues. Germline V CDR1 and CDR2: SGHAT, FQNNGV. The CDR3 spells CASSHIKVWNTEAFF. The CDR3 bases are TGTGCCAGCAGCCATATTAAGGTCTGGAACACTGAAGCTTTCTTT.